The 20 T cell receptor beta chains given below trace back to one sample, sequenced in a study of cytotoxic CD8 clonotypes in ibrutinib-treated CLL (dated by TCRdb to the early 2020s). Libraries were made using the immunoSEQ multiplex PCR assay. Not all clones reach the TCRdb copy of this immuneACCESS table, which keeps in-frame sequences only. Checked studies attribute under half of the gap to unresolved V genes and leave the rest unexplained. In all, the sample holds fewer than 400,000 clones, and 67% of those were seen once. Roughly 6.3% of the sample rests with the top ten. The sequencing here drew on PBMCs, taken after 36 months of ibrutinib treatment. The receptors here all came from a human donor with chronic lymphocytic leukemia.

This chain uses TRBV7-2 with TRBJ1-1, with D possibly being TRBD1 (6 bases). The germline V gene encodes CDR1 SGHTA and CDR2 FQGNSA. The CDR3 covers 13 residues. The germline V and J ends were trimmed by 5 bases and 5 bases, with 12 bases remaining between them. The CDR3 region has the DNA TGTGCCAGCAGCGATAGGGGGAAGACTGAAGCTTTCTTT. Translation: CASSDRGKTEAFF.

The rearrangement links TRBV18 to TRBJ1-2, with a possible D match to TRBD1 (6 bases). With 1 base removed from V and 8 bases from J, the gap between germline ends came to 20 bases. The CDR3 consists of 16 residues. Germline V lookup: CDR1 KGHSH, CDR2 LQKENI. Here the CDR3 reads CASSPRRQVYEWGYTF. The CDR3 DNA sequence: TGTGCCAGCTCACCACGGAGACAGGTCTATGAATGGGGCTACACCTTC.

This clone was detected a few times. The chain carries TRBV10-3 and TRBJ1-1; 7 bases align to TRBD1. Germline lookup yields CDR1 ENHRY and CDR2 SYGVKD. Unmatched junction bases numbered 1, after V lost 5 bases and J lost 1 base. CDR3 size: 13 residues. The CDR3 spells CAISRGPNTEAFF. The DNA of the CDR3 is TGTGCCATCAGTAGGGGGCCGAACACTGAAGCTTTCTTT.

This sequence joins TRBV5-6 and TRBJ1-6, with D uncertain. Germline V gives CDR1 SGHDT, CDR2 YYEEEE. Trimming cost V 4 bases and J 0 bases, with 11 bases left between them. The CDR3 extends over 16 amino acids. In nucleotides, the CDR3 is TGTGCCAGCAGCCAGGTTCGAATCTCCTATAATTCACCCCTCCACTTT. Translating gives CASSQVRISYNSPLHF.

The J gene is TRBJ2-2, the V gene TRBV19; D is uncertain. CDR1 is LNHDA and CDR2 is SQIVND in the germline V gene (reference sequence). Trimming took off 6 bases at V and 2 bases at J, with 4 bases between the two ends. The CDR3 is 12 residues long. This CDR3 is CASSINTGELFF. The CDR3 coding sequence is TGTGCCAGTAGCATCAACACCGGGGAGCTGTTTTTT.

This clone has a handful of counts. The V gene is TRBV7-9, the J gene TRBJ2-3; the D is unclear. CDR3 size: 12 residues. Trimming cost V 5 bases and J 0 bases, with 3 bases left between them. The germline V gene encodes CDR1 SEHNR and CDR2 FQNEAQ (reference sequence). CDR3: CASSPSTDTQYF. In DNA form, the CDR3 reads TGTGCCAGCAGCCCCAGCACAGATACGCAGTATTTT.

The CDR3 loop is CASSYSGTQPTGELFF. The CDR3 DNA is TGTGCCAGCAGTTATTCCGGGACACAGCCCACCGGGGAGCTGTTTTTT. The chain links TRBV6-5 to TRBJ2-2, with D maybe TRBD1 (6 bases). Trimming shortened V by 3 bases and J by 4 bases, and 15 bases separated the two germline ends. CDR1 and CDR2 from the germline V gene are MNHEY and SVGAGI. CDR3 length equals 16 residues.

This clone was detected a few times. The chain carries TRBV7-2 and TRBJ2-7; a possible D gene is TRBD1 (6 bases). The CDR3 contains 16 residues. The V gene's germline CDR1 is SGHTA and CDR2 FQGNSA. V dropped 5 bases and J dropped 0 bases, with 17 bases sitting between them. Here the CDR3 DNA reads TGTGCCAGCAGCACCCGGACAGCCGCTAGCTCCTACGAGCAGTACTTC. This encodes CASSTRTAASSYEQYF.

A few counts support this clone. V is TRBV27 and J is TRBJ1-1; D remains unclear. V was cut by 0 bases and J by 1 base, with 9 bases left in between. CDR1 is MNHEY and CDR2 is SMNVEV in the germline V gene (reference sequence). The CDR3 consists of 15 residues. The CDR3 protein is CASSLSPHANTEAFF. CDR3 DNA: TGTGCCAGCAGTTTATCGCCTCATGCGAACACTGAAGCTTTCTTT.

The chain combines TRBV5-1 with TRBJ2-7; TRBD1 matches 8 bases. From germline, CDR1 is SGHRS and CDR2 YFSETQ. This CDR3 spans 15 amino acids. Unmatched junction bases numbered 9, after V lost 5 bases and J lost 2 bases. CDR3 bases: TGCGCCAGCAGAGGCCCGGGACAGGACACCTACGAGCAGTACTTC. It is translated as CASRGPGQDTYEQYF.

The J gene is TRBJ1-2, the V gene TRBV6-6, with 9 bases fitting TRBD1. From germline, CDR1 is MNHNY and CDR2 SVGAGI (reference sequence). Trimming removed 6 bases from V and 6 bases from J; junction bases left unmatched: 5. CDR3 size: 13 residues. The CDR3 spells CASREQGADGYTF. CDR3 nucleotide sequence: TGTGCCAGCAGGGAACAGGGGGCAGATGGCTACACCTTC.

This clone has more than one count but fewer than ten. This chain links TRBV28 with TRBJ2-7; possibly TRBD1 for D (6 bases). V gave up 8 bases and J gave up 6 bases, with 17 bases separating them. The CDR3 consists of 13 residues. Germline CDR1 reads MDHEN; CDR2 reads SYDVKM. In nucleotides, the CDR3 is TGTGCCAGCGGATCGGACAGTTGGGGCGAGCAGTACTTC. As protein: CASGSDSWGEQYF.

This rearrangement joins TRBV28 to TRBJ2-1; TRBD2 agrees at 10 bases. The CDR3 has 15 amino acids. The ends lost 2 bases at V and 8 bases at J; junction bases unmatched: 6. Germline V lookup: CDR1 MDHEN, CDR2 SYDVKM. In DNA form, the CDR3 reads TGTGCCAGCAGTTTAGGGACTAGCGTTTCGGATGAGCAGTTCTTC. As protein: CASSLGTSVSDEQFF.

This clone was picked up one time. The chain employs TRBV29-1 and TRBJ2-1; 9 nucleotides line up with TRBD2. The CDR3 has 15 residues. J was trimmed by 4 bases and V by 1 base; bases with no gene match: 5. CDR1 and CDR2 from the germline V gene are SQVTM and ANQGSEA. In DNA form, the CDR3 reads TGCAGCGTTGAAGGCGCGGGGGGGATATACAATGAGCAGTTCTTC. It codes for CSVEGAGGIYNEQFF.

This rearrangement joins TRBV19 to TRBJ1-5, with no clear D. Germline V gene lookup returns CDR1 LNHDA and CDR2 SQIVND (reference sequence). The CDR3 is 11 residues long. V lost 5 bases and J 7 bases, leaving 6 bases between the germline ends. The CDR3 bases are TGTGCCAGTAGTCCGGAGCAGCCCCAGCATTTT. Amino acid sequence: CASSPEQPQHF.

CDR3 bases: TGCGCCAGCAGCTTGAGAGGGGAAACAGGGACCCCCTACGAGCAGTACTTC. This codes for CASSLRGETGTPYEQYF. V is TRBV5-1 and J is TRBJ2-7; D is perhaps TRBD1 (6 bases). Germline assignment: CDR1 SGHRS and CDR2 YFSETQ. Trimming cost V 1 base and J 2 bases, with 19 bases left between them. This CDR3 is 17 amino acids long.

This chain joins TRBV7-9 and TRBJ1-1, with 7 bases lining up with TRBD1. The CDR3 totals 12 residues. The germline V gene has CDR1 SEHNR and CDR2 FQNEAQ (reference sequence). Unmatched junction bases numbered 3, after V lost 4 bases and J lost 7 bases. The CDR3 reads CASSSGQFEAFF. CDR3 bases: TGTGCCAGCAGCTCGGGACAGTTTGAAGCTTTCTTT.

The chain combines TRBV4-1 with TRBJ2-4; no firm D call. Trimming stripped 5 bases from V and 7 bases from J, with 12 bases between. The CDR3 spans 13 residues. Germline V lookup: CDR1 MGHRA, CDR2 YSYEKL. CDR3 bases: TGCGCCAGCAGCTCGTGGGGATCGAACATTCAGTACTTC. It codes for CASSSWGSNIQYF.

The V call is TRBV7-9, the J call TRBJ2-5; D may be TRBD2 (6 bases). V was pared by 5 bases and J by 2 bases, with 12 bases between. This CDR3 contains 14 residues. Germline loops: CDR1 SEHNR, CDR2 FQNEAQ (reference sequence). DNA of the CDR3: TGTGCCAGCAGCCCTAGGAGGGATCAAGAGACCCAGTACTTC. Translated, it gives CASSPRRDQETQYF.

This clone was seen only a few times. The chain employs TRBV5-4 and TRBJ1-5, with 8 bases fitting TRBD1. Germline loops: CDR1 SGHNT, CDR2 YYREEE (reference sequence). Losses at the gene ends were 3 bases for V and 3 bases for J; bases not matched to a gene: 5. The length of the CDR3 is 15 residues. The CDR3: CASSSVTGDNQPQHF. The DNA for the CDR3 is TGTGCCAGCAGCTCGGTGACAGGGGACAATCAGCCCCAGCATTTT. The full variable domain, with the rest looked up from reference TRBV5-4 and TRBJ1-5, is ETGVTQSPTHLIKTRGQQVTLRCSSQSGHNTVSWYQQALGQGPQFIFQYYREEENGRGNFPPRFSGLQFPNYSSELNVNALELDDSALYLCASSSVTGDNQPQHFGDGTRLSIL.